This T cell receptor beta chain was observed in a study of blood T cell repertoires in COVID-19. On the study more broadly: Sites across the United States, Italy and Spain contributed samples from acute and convalescent COVID-19. Sources were T cells, B-cell-depleted T cells, or PBMCs; the material itself was cDNA or gDNA.

Per the study methods: It was from reference gene primer amplification that nucleated cell counts were estimated. Method: immunoSEQ multiplex PCR; TCRdb's copy keeps in-frame clones and lacks some. D and trimming were read from the DNA, whereas the V and J calls and clone size are those reported in that table. The data hold more than 100,000 clones, with 70% to 90% observed a single time. Germline assignment: CDR1 MNHEY and CDR2 SMNVEV (reference sequence). V was trimmed by 2 bases and J by 2 bases, leaving 7 bases between them. The CDR3 has 14 residues. Sequenced sample: peripheral blood. The clonotype comes from a human donor in a cohort sampled during active COVID-19. The chain has TRBV27 and TRBJ1-3, with unresolved D. CDR3 sequence reads: CASSLGGTGNTIYF. In DNA form, the CDR3 reads TGTGCCAGCAGTTTAGGAGGCACTGGAAACACCATATATTTT.